The 31 T cell receptor beta chains below were found in one sample sequenced in a study of cytomegalovirus exposure and HLA in healthy donors. Vbeta (60) and Jbeta (13) primers were used in the PCR. Method: immunoSEQ multiplex PCR; TCRdb's copy keeps in-frame clones and lacks some. This sample carries 140,000 to 150,000 clones, over 80% of them seen once, and the ten largest clones take 2.5% to 3.5%. The sequencing input was PBMCs. These receptors were collected from a woman aged 30 to 39 in good health and CMV-seronegative.

This chain connects TRBV11-2 to TRBJ2-1, with a tentative D call TRBD2 (6 bases). The CDR3 spans 15 residues. V was clipped by 5 bases and J by 8 bases, with 19 bases between them. The V gene's germline CDR1 is SGHAT and CDR2 FQNNGV. The CDR3 DNA reads TGTGCCAGCAGCCTCACAGGAACGGGGGTCGATGAGCAGTTCTTC. This encodes CASSLTGTGVDEQFF.

This clone was observed once. This chain connects TRBV7-9 to TRBJ2-7, with 11 nucleotides matching TRBD2. Germline trimming cut 5 bases from V and 4 bases from J; bases unmatched to any gene: 10. The CDR3 consists of 16 residues. Germline CDR1 is SEHNR and CDR2 is FQNEAQ (reference sequence). The CDR3 region is CASSPGLAGDAYEQYF. The CDR3 nucleotides read TGTGCCAGCAGCCCAGGACTAGCGGGCGATGCTTACGAGCAGTACTTC.

This clone was seen only once. The V call is TRBV21-1, the J call TRBJ1-2; the DNA was not used to check the table's D call, TRBD1. TRBV21-1 is an annotated pseudogene. The CDR3 is made up of 18 amino acids. CDR3 loop: CASSPRTLKRIANYGYTF. The DNA for the CDR3 is TGTGCCAGCAGCCCCCGGACACTAAAAAGGATAGCTAACTATGGCTACACCTTC.

The rearrangement links TRBV5-1 to TRBJ2-1, with TRBD2 matching 9 bases. J lost 10 bases, V lost 4 bases, and 12 bases had no gene match. CDR3 length equals 15 residues. Looked up from germline, CDR1 is SGHRS and CDR2 is YFSETQ. The CDR3, as DNA: TGCGCCAGCAGCGCGGTGGCTAGCGGGGCCCGCGAGCAGTTCTTC. Its protein is CASSAVASGAREQFF.

The CDR3 sequence: CASLPRSSGNTIYF. CDR3 DNA: TGTGCCAGCTTACCTCGGTCTTCTGGAAACACCATATATTTT. The V and J genes are TRBV6-6 and TRBJ1-3; unclear D gene. The V end lost 8 bases, the J end lost 1 base, and 12 bases lay between the germline ends. CDR3 length equals 14 residues. The germline CDR1 and CDR2 sequences are MNHNY and SVGAGI (reference sequence).

Comments on this clone: Germline is not matched at one junction end, which may reflect a read error. This chain connects TRBV5-1 to TRBJ1-5; D is perhaps TRBD1 (6 bases). Germline values: CDR1 SGHRS, CDR2 YFSETQ. This CDR3 comprises 14 residues. CDR3 loop: CASSLDGGGQPRHF. CDR3 in DNA: TGCGCCAGCAGCTTGGATGGGGGCGGGCAGCCCCGGCATTTT.

This clone was seen once. The chain recombines TRBV6-4 with TRBJ1-1, with D tentatively TRBD1 (6 bases). Germline CDR1 and CDR2: MRHNA and SNTAGT. Trimming took 2 bases from V and 5 from J, leaving 12 bases between them. The CDR3 runs 14 residues. CDR3 sequence reads: CASSDRGGLTEAFF. CDR3 coding DNA: TGTGCCAGCAGTGACCGCGGGGGCCTGACTGAAGCTTTCTTT.

The chain has TRBV7-9 and TRBJ2-1; TRBD1 matches at 9 bases. Germline CDR1 and CDR2: SEHNR and FQNEAQ (reference sequence). The V gene end was trimmed by 5 bases and the J gene end by 4 bases; junction bases not matched to a gene: 6. This CDR3 is 15 amino acids long. For the CDR3, the DNA is TGTGCCAGCAGCCCTCGGGACAGGGCTTACAATGAGCAGTTCTTC. Translating it yields CASSPRDRAYNEQFF.

The chain uses TRBV27 and TRBJ1-1, with D perhaps TRBD1 (6 bases). The CDR3 covers 14 residues. Germline V lookup: CDR1 MNHEY, CDR2 SMNVEV (reference sequence). Trimming removed 5 bases from V and 10 bases from J, with 20 bases in between. The CDR3 loop reads CASSPSTGARGAFF. In nucleotides, the CDR3 is TGTGCCAGCAGTCCGTCGACAGGTGCGAGGGGAGCTTTCTTT.

This rearrangement joins TRBV30 to TRBJ2-7; D might be TRBD1 (6 bases). Trimming cost V 0 bases and J 2 bases, with 8 bases left between them. In germline, CDR1 is GTSNPN, CDR2 SVGIG (reference sequence). This CDR3 has 13 amino acids. The CDR3 coding sequence is TGTGCCTGGAGTGTTAACAGGGCCTACGAGCAGTACTTC. Its protein product is CAWSVNRAYEQYF.

The genes are TRBV5-6 and TRBJ1-4, with D tentatively TRBD1 (6 bases). The CDR3 runs to 16 residues. V lost 1 base, J lost 8 bases, and 18 bases lay in between. Germline CDR1 and CDR2: SGHDT and YYEEEE. The CDR3 coding sequence is TGTGCCAGCAGCTTGTGGAAACGGGGGGCAGGCGAAAAACTGTTTTTT. This encodes CASSLWKRGAGEKLFF.

This clone occurred a few times. V and J are TRBV4-1 and TRBJ2-1; D is ambiguous. V lost 5 bases and J lost 6, with 8 bases in between. The CDR3 length is 12 residues. Per the germline V gene, CDR1 is MGHRA and CDR2 is YSYEKL. The CDR3 DNA reads TGCGCCAGCAGCACTCTGATCAATGAGCAGTTCTTC. Protein: CASSTLINEQFF.

In its sample, this clone was seen a few times. The chain recombines TRBV6-6 with TRBJ2-7; 7 nucleotides align to TRBD2. In germline, CDR1 is MNHNY, CDR2 SVGAGI (reference sequence). This CDR3 has 16 residues. J was trimmed by 2 bases and V by 6 bases; bases with no gene match: 13. The CDR3 DNA reads TGTGCCAGCAGACCTGGGGAGGGGCGCGGCACCTACGAGCAGTACTTC. Its protein is CASRPGEGRGTYEQYF.

This rearrangement joins TRBV4-3 to TRBJ2-5; possibly TRBD2 for D (5 bases). The V end was cut by 4 bases, the J end by 9 bases, with 15 bases between. Germline V lookup: CDR1 LGHNA, CDR2 YSLEER. CDR3 length: 13 amino acids. CDR3 in DNA: TGCGCCAGCAGCCTTTCGACAAGTAGCGCCCAGTACTTC. Residues: CASSLSTSSAQYF.

The chain couples TRBV4-1 to TRBJ2-3; the D gene is possibly TRBD2 (7 bases). CDR1 is MGHRA, CDR2 YSYEKL, per germline. V was clipped by 1 base and J by 3 bases, with 14 bases between them. This CDR3 is 16 amino acids long. The CDR3, as DNA: TGCGCCAGCAGCCAAGGTCGGGGGGCCGGGACAGATACGCAGTATTTT. Translating it yields CASSQGRGAGTDTQYF.

This chain links TRBV6-5 with TRBJ2-7; 10 nucleotides match TRBD2. Trimming at V came to 8 bases and at J to 2 bases, leaving 6 bases not matched to a gene. Germline V gene sequence: CDR1 MNHEY, CDR2 SVGAGI. The CDR3 contains 14 residues. The CDR3 region has the DNA TGTGCCAGCGGGCCCAGCGGGAGGGCCTACGAGCAGTACTTC. Amino acids: CASGPSGRAYEQYF.

This chain links TRBV5-4 with TRBJ2-7; the match to TRBD1 covers 8 bases. With 4 bases clipped from V and 1 base from J, the junction kept 4 bases outside the gene matches. Germline CDR1 is SGHNT and CDR2 is YYREEE (reference sequence). The CDR3 sequence is 14 residues long. The DNA of the CDR3 is TGTGCCAGCAGCACCGGACAGGGATCCTACGAGCAGTACTTC. Protein sequence: CASSTGQGSYEQYF.

The rearrangement links TRBV7-9 to TRBJ2-7; 8 bases are shared with TRBD1. CDR1 and CDR2 (germline): SEHNR, FQNEAQ (reference sequence). The CDR3 sequence is 14 residues long. The J segment lost 5 bases and the V segment lost 6 bases, leaving 9 bases of the junction unmatched. The CDR3 loop reads CASRAGTGLNEQYF. CDR3 in DNA: TGTGCCAGCAGAGCCGGGACAGGTTTAAACGAGCAGTACTTC. The full variable domain, its missing parts supplied by reference TRBV7-9 and TRBJ2-7, is DTGVSQNPRHKITKRGQNVTFRCDPISEHNRLYWYRQTLGQGPEFLTYFQNEAQLEKSRLLSDRFSAERPKGSFSTLEIQRTEQGDSAMYLCASRAGTGLNEQYFGPGTRLTVT.

The chain recombines TRBV7-8 with TRBJ1-2, with D tentatively TRBD1 (5 bases). V lost 5 bases and J lost 7, with 14 bases in between. The CDR3 runs to 13 residues. The germline gives CDR1 SGHVS, CDR2 FQNEAQ. In DNA, the CDR3 is TGTGCCAGCAGCGGCCGGGGACTTTGTGGCTACACCTTC. Its translation: CASSGRGLCGYTF.

The chain employs TRBV6-5 and TRBJ2-7; 8 nucleotides align to TRBD1. V lost 4 bases to trimming and J lost 3 bases; unmatched junction nucleotides: 2. The CDR3 covers 13 residues. Per the germline V gene, CDR1 is MNHEY and CDR2 is SVGAGI. The CDR3 region has the DNA TGTGCCAGCAGTTTGGACAGGGACTACGAGCAGTACTTC. This codes for CASSLDRDYEQYF.

The J gene is TRBJ1-3, the V gene TRBV5-5; 9 nucleotides match TRBD1. The V and J ends lost 3 bases and 4 bases, in that order; junction bases with no gene match: 2. The germline V gene has CDR1 SGHKS and CDR2 YYEKEE (reference sequence). The CDR3 extends over 14 amino acids. CDR3 nucleotides: TGTGCCAGCAGCTGGGACAGGGTAGGAAACACCATATATTTT. It yields the protein CASSWDRVGNTIYF.

V gene TRBV10-3 combines with J gene TRBJ1-3; D uncertain. CDR1 is ENHRY, CDR2 SYGVKD, per germline. The V gene lost 5 bases and the J gene lost 2 bases, with 10 bases spanning the gap. The CDR3 sequence is 14 residues long. CDR3 sequence reads: CAISSPGTGNTIYF. The CDR3 DNA reads TGTGCCATCAGTTCCCCGGGGACTGGAAACACCATATATTTT.

The rearrangement uses TRBV7-3 and TRBJ2-3; D may be TRBD1 (6 bases). The CDR3 spans 14 residues. In germline, CDR1 is SGHTA, CDR2 FQGTGA. Between the trimmed V and J ends, which lost 5 bases and 2 bases, there was a span of 11 bases. CDR3: CASSVQGFTDTQYF. In DNA form, the CDR3 reads TGTGCCAGCAGCGTCCAGGGGTTCACAGATACGCAGTATTTT. Combining the CDR3 with reference TRBV7-3 and TRBJ2-3 gives the whole variable domain GAGVSQTPSNKVTEKGKYVELRCDPISGHTALYWYRQSLGQGPEFLIYFQGTGAADDSGLPNDRFFAVRPEGSVSTLKIQRTERGDSAVYLCASSVQGFTDTQYFGPGTRLTVL.

This clone was detected a few times. V usage is TRBV19 and J usage is TRBJ1-1; 10 bases agree with TRBD1. This CDR3 comprises 16 residues. Germline CDR1 is LNHDA and CDR2 is SQIVND (reference sequence). V was pared by 5 bases and J by 5 bases, with 11 bases of the junction left unmatched. This chain's CDR3 is CASSPSGTGVRTEAFF. The CDR3 nucleotides are TGTGCCAGTAGTCCCTCCGGGACAGGGGTGAGGACTGAAGCTTTCTTT. The variable domain in full, completed from reference TRBV19 and TRBJ1-1, reads DGGITQSPKYLFRKEGQNVTLSCEQNLNHDAMYWYRQDPGQGLRLIYYSQIVNDFQKGDIAEGYSVSREKKESFPLTVTSAQKNPTAFYLCASSPSGTGVRTEAFFGQGTRLTVV.

The chain couples TRBV7-9 to TRBJ2-7; 9 nucleotides line up with TRBD1. CDR3 length: 17 residues. Looked up from germline, CDR1 is SEHNR and CDR2 is FQNEAQ (reference sequence). Trimming removed 1 base from V and 4 bases from J; junction bases left unmatched: 11. Here the CDR3 reads CASSLDLYRDRAYEQYF. CDR3 DNA sequence: TGTGCCAGCAGCTTAGACCTGTACCGGGACAGGGCGTACGAGCAGTACTTC.

With respect to this clone: Other nucleotide sequences in the sample specify the same CDR3. The chain joins TRBV18 to TRBJ2-5; D is undetermined. Germline lookup yields CDR1 KGHSH and CDR2 LQKENI. V lost 3 bases to trimming and J lost 3 bases, with 8 bases between them. This CDR3 is 13 amino acids long. In nucleotides, the CDR3 is TGTGCCAGCTCACCGGTGGCAGAAGAGACCCAGTACTTC. Protein sequence: CASSPVAEETQYF.

This clone was found once. J is TRBJ2-4 and V is TRBV4-1; possible D gene TRBD1, 6 bases. Germline values: CDR1 MGHRA, CDR2 YSYEKL. The CDR3 is 19 residues long. V was shortened by 0 bases and J by 1 base, with 19 bases between the two germline ends. The CDR3: CASSQDGNLQGRAKNIQYF. CDR3 coding DNA: TGCGCCAGCAGCCAAGATGGAAACTTACAGGGTCGGGCCAAAAACATTCAGTACTTC.

This clone was seen only a few times. V and J are TRBV2 and TRBJ1-2; 7 bases align to TRBD1. The CDR3 sequence is 15 residues long. V trimming: 1 base; J trimming: 8 bases; junction bases outside the gene matches: 10. CDR1 SNHLY and CDR2 FYNNEI come from the germline V gene. CDR3 DNA sequence: TGTGCCAGCAGTGAAGATTATCAACAGGGGAAGGGCTACACCTTC. Its translation is CASSEDYQQGKGYTF.

The V call is TRBV7-9, the J call TRBJ2-3, with D tentatively TRBD2 (5 bases). CDR1 is SEHNR, CDR2 FQNEAQ, per germline (reference sequence). V lost 5 bases to trimming and J lost 6 bases, with 9 bases between them. CDR3 length equals 12 residues. CDR3 region: CASSPTGDTQYF. DNA of the CDR3: TGTGCCAGCAGCCCAACGGGGGATACGCAGTATTTT.

The chain uses TRBV27 and TRBJ1-1, with D uncertain. V lost 0 bases and J lost 2, with 10 bases in between. This CDR3 has 15 residues. The germline V gene has CDR1 MNHEY and CDR2 SMNVEV (reference sequence). The CDR3 loop is CASSLSRRRNTEAFF. The CDR3 DNA sequence: TGTGCCAGCAGTTTATCGCGGCGGAGAAACACTGAAGCTTTCTTT.

The rearrangement links TRBV11-2 to TRBJ1-4; D may be TRBD1 (5 bases). Germline V gives CDR1 SGHAT, CDR2 FQNNGV. The CDR3 runs to 12 residues. Trimming pared 2 bases from V and 7 bases from J, leaving 5 bases between. CDR3 sequence (DNA): TGTGCCAGCAGCTTACAGGGTGAAAAACTGTTTTTT. This sequence encodes CASSLQGEKLFF.